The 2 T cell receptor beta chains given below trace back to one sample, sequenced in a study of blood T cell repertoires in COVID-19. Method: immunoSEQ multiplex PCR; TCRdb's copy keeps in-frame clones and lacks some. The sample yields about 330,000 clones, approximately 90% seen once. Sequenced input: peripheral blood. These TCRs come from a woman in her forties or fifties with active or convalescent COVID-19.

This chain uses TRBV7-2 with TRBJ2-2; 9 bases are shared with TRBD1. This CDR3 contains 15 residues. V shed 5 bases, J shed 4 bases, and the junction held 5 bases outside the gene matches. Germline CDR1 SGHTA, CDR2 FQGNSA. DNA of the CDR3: TGTGCCAGCAGCCCTGGGACAGGGTTCACCGGGGAGCTGTTTTTT. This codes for CASSPGTGFTGELFF.

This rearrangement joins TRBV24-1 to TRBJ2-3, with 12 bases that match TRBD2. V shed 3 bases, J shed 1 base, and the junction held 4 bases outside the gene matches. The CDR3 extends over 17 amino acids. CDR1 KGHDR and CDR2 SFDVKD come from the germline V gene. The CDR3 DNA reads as TGTGCCACCAGTGATATGAGACTAGCGGGAGGCACAGATACGCAGTATTTT. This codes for CATSDMRLAGGTDTQYF.